The rows below give T cell receptor beta chains drawn from one sample of a study of T cells in Graves' hyperthyroidism and ophthalmopathy. Via MiXCR, TCRdb re-called the multiplex PCR reads, giving one row per CDR3 protein. The data hold 450,000 to 650,000 distinct CDR3 sequences, with 11% to 15% observed a single time. The sequencing input was blood. Receptors originate from a woman between 18 and 29 years old with Graves' ophthalmopathy. Each CDR3 is given with its conserved first and last residue. Fields, in order: V gene, J gene, clone size, D gene, CDR3 DNA, CDR3 protein. The D gene is left open where the match is weak. Size values are once, few and many counts, or a class for expanded clones, and some rows have none.

v_gene: TRBV9; j_gene: TRBJ2-1; abundance: few; d_gene: -; CDR3nt: TGTGCCAGCAGCGTAGCATACAGACGGCGCGATGAGCAGTTCTTC; CDR3aa: CASSVAYRRRDEQFF
v_gene: TRBV6-1; j_gene: TRBJ1-1; abundance: many; d_gene: -; CDR3nt: TGTGCCAGCAGTGACCCCATGGGACCTTTGAACACTGAAGCTTTCTTT; CDR3aa: CASSDPMGPLNTEAFF
v_gene: TRBV4-3; j_gene: TRBJ1-5; abundance: many; d_gene: TRBD1; CDR3nt: TGCGCCAGCAGCCAAATGACAGGGGGTCTTCAGCCCCAGCATTTT; CDR3aa: CASSQMTGGLQPQHF
v_gene: TRBV12-3/TRBV12-4; j_gene: TRBJ1-1; abundance: -; d_gene: -; CDR3nt: TGTGCCAGCAGTTTACCCTGGACCATGAGCACTGAAGCTTTCTTT; CDR3aa: CASSLPWTMSTEAFF
v_gene: TRBV2; j_gene: TRBJ2-7; abundance: many; d_gene: TRBD1; CDR3nt: TGTGCCAGCAGTGCCCGCGGCAGGGGGCCCCCCGAGCAGTACTTC; CDR3aa: CASSARGRGPPEQYF
v_gene: TRBV6-2/TRBV6-3; j_gene: TRBJ2-7; abundance: many; d_gene: TRBD1; CDR3nt: TGTGCCAGCAGTATCCAGTTGGTACAGGGGACCTACGAGCAGTACTTC; CDR3aa: CASSIQLVQGTYEQYF
v_gene: TRBV18; j_gene: TRBJ2-7; abundance: few; d_gene: TRBD1; CDR3nt: TGTGCCAGCTCACCAAACGGGGACAGTATCTCCTACGAGCAGTACTTC; CDR3aa: CASSPNGDSISYEQYF
v_gene: TRBV6-1; j_gene: TRBJ1-4; abundance: many; d_gene: -; CDR3nt: TGTGCCAGCAGTGACACAGCAGGAACTAATGAAAAACTGTTTTTT; CDR3aa: CASSDTAGTNEKLFF
v_gene: TRBV4-3; j_gene: TRBJ2-4; abundance: few; d_gene: -; CDR3nt: TGCGCCAGCAGCCAAGATCATCAGTCGCATAACATTCAGTACTTC; CDR3aa: CASSQDHQSHNIQYF
v_gene: TRBV2; j_gene: TRBJ1-3; abundance: many; d_gene: -; CDR3nt: TGTGCCAGCAGTGAGATCAGGGGCCTCTCTGGAAACACCATATATTTT; CDR3aa: CASSEIRGLSGNTIYF
v_gene: TRBV24-1; j_gene: TRBJ1-1; abundance: few; d_gene: -; CDR3nt: TGTGCCACCCGCCGGGGGGGGCAGGACACTGAAGCTTTCTTT; CDR3aa: CATRRGGQDTEAFF
v_gene: TRBV7-2; j_gene: TRBJ2-1; abundance: many; d_gene: -; CDR3nt: TGTGCCAGCAGCTTTCCCCCGTCCCTGCCGCGGAATGAGCAGTTCTTC; CDR3aa: CASSFPPSLPRNEQFF
v_gene: TRBV30; j_gene: TRBJ2-7; abundance: few; d_gene: TRBD1; CDR3nt: TGTGCCTGGAGTGCCCCACGACAGGGCCTAGGATACGAGCAGTACTTC; CDR3aa: CAWSAPRQGLGYEQYF
v_gene: TRBV27; j_gene: TRBJ2-7; abundance: many; d_gene: -; CDR3nt: TGTGCCAGCAGCCCTGGAGGGGGGCAAGGCGAGCAGTACTTC; CDR3aa: CASSPGGGQGEQYF
v_gene: TRBV18; j_gene: TRBJ2-7; abundance: many; d_gene: -; CDR3nt: TGTGCCAGCTCATATTTGGACGGACCCTACGAGCAGTACTTC; CDR3aa: CASSYLDGPYEQYF
v_gene: TRBV9; j_gene: TRBJ2-3; abundance: few; d_gene: TRBD2; CDR3nt: TGTGCCAGCAGCTCAACTAGCGGGAGGGCCGGCACAGATACGCAGTATTTT; CDR3aa: CASSSTSGRAGTDTQYF
v_gene: TRBV12-3/TRBV12-4; j_gene: TRBJ2-3; abundance: many; d_gene: -; CDR3nt: TGTGCCAGCAGTTTAGCGGGAGAAGATACGCAGTATTTT; CDR3aa: CASSLAGEDTQYF
v_gene: TRBV7-9; j_gene: TRBJ2-7; abundance: once; d_gene: TRBD1; CDR3nt: TGTGCCAGCAGCTTCGACAGGGGACAATACGAGCAGTACTTC; CDR3aa: CASSFDRGQYEQYF
v_gene: TRBV28; j_gene: TRBJ2-2; abundance: -; d_gene: TRBD1; CDR3nt: TGTGCCAGCAGTTTGTCCGCCCCTCAGGGGGCCGGGGAGCTGTTTTTT; CDR3aa: CASSLSAPQGAGELFF
v_gene: TRBV2; j_gene: TRBJ2-3; abundance: many; d_gene: TRBD2; CDR3nt: TGTGCCAGCAGTCTAGCGGGAGGGGCTGCGGGCACAGATACGCAGTATTTT; CDR3aa: CASSLAGGAAGTDTQYF
v_gene: TRBV12-3/TRBV12-4; j_gene: TRBJ2-1; abundance: many; d_gene: -; CDR3nt: TGTGCCAGCGGCCCGGTGGCTTACAATGAGCAGTTCTTC; CDR3aa: CASGPVAYNEQFF
v_gene: TRBV5-1; j_gene: TRBJ2-7; abundance: many; d_gene: TRBD2; CDR3nt: TGCGCCAGCAGCTTGGCCCCGGGACTAGCGGTTCGAGGATCCTACGAGCAGTACTTC; CDR3aa: CASSLAPGLAVRGSYEQYF
v_gene: TRBV28; j_gene: TRBJ1-5; abundance: many; d_gene: TRBD1; CDR3nt: TGTGCCAGCAGTGGTCAACGGACAGGGAATCAGCCCCAGCATTTT; CDR3aa: CASSGQRTGNQPQHF
v_gene: TRBV13; j_gene: TRBJ2-1; abundance: few; d_gene: TRBD2; CDR3nt: TGTGCCAGCAGCCGGGGGACTAGCGGCCCCTACAATGAGCAGTTCTTC; CDR3aa: CASSRGTSGPYNEQFF
v_gene: TRBV11-3; j_gene: TRBJ2-5; abundance: many; d_gene: -; CDR3nt: TGTGCCAGCAGCAACTTCCTCAGTCGAGAAAACCAAGAGACCCAGTACTTC; CDR3aa: CASSNFLSRENQETQYF
v_gene: TRBV6-1; j_gene: TRBJ2-7; abundance: many; d_gene: TRBD1; CDR3nt: TGTGCCAGCAGTGGGACAGGGAATGGGCGCGAGCAGTACTTC; CDR3aa: CASSGTGNGREQYF
v_gene: TRBV7-6; j_gene: TRBJ2-2; abundance: many; d_gene: TRBD2; CDR3nt: TGTGCCAGCAGCTTAATCTCCCGGGAGGCGGCGAACACCGGGGAGCTGTTTTTT; CDR3aa: CASSLISREAANTGELFF
v_gene: TRBV7-8; j_gene: TRBJ2-7; abundance: -; d_gene: -; CDR3nt: TGTGCCAGCACCGGACCTTTGTTCGAGCAGTACTTC; CDR3aa: CASTGPLFEQYF
v_gene: TRBV5-5; j_gene: TRBJ2-7; abundance: few; d_gene: TRBD1; CDR3nt: TGTGCCAGCAGCTTGCACGACAGGGGGCTCTACGAGCAGTACTTC; CDR3aa: CASSLHDRGLYEQYF
v_gene: TRBV6-5; j_gene: TRBJ1-1; abundance: few; d_gene: -; CDR3nt: TGTGCCAGCAGTTACTCCAGGCAGGGCCAAAACACTGAAGCTTTCTTT; CDR3aa: CASSYSRQGQNTEAFF
v_gene: TRBV6-2/TRBV6-3; j_gene: TRBJ2-3; abundance: -; d_gene: -; CDR3nt: TGTGCCAGTTATACGGCAGGGCGGGATACGCAGTATTTT; CDR3aa: CASYTAGRDTQYF
v_gene: TRBV11-2; j_gene: TRBJ2-1; abundance: many; d_gene: TRBD2; CDR3nt: TGTGCCAGCAGTCTTAGACTAGCGGGATGGGGTGAGCAGTTCTTC; CDR3aa: CASSLRLAGWGEQFF
v_gene: TRBV29-1; j_gene: TRBJ2-5; abundance: many; d_gene: TRBD1; CDR3nt: TGCAGCGTGGAACAGGGGATACCTTTGCTTGGGACCCAGTACTTC; CDR3aa: CSVEQGIPLLGTQYF
v_gene: TRBV29-1; j_gene: TRBJ1-2; abundance: -; d_gene: -; CDR3nt: TGCAGCGTGGAGAGGGGGGAAGCTAACTATGGCTACACCTTC; CDR3aa: CSVERGEANYGYTF
v_gene: TRBV9; j_gene: TRBJ2-5; abundance: -; d_gene: TRBD2; CDR3nt: TGTGCCAGCAGCGTTGACGGGAGGACCCCAGAGACCCAGTACTTC; CDR3aa: CASSVDGRTPETQYF
v_gene: TRBV27; j_gene: TRBJ2-1; abundance: -; d_gene: -; CDR3nt: TGTGCCAGCCGGTCGGGACACTCCTACAATGAGCAGTTCTTC; CDR3aa: CASRSGHSYNEQFF
v_gene: TRBV6-1; j_gene: TRBJ2-5; abundance: few; d_gene: TRBD1; CDR3nt: TGTGCCAGCAGTTATGGGGGTACAGGGGGCTGGGAGACCCAGTACTTC; CDR3aa: CASSYGGTGGWETQYF
v_gene: TRBV7-3; j_gene: TRBJ2-5; abundance: once; d_gene: TRBD2; CDR3nt: TGTGCCAGCAGTTTATCCGGGACTAGCGGGAGAGAGACCCAGTACTTC; CDR3aa: CASSLSGTSGRETQYF
v_gene: TRBV6-2/TRBV6-3; j_gene: TRBJ2-1; abundance: -; d_gene: TRBD1; CDR3nt: TGTGCCAGCAGTTACAGGACAGGGAGGTTGCTCTACAATGAGCAGTTCTTC; CDR3aa: CASSYRTGRLLYNEQFF
v_gene: TRBV28; j_gene: TRBJ1-5; abundance: many; d_gene: TRBD1; CDR3nt: TGTGCCAGCAGTATATTAGGGACAGGGCGCAATCAGCCCCAGCATTTT; CDR3aa: CASSILGTGRNQPQHF
v_gene: TRBV13; j_gene: TRBJ2-7; abundance: many; d_gene: -; CDR3nt: TGTGCCAGCAGCGAAAAGACCTACGAGCAGTACTTC; CDR3aa: CASSEKTYEQYF
v_gene: TRBV6-5; j_gene: TRBJ2-1; abundance: many; d_gene: -; CDR3nt: TGTGCCAGCAGTTACTCGGGTATGGTCTACTACAATGAGCAGTTCTTC; CDR3aa: CASSYSGMVYYNEQFF
v_gene: TRBV6-1; j_gene: TRBJ2-1; abundance: many; d_gene: TRBD2; CDR3nt: TGTGCCATCAGGGGAGTTAGCGGGAGATCGGCGTGGGAGCAGTTCTTC; CDR3aa: CAIRGVSGRSAWEQFF
v_gene: TRBV6-5; j_gene: TRBJ1-1; abundance: few; d_gene: -; CDR3nt: TGTGCCAGCAGTTTTGGACTAATTCAGGGAGGCACTGAAGCTTTCTTT; CDR3aa: CASSFGLIQGGTEAFF
v_gene: TRBV2; j_gene: TRBJ2-1; abundance: many; d_gene: -; CDR3nt: TGTGCCAGCAGTCAAGAACAGGGCTACAATGAGCAGTTCTTC; CDR3aa: CASSQEQGYNEQFF
v_gene: TRBV4-1; j_gene: TRBJ1-2; abundance: -; d_gene: -; CDR3nt: TGCGCCAGCAGCCAAGAGGGCCTATCCCTCTATGGCTACACCTTC; CDR3aa: CASSQEGLSLYGYTF
v_gene: TRBV2; j_gene: TRBJ1-1; abundance: once; d_gene: TRBD1; CDR3nt: TGTGCCAGCAGAGGGGACAGAAGGAACACTGAAGCTTTCTTT; CDR3aa: CASRGDRRNTEAFF
v_gene: TRBV3-1; j_gene: TRBJ2-2; abundance: -; d_gene: -; CDR3nt: TGTGCCAGCAGCCCCAAGCCCCGACCGACGGACACCGGGGAGCTGTTTTTT; CDR3aa: CASSPKPRPTDTGELFF
v_gene: TRBV7-2; j_gene: TRBJ1-1; abundance: many; d_gene: -; CDR3nt: TGTGCCAGCAGCTTATACCCCGGTCTCACTGAAGCTTTCTTT; CDR3aa: CASSLYPGLTEAFF
v_gene: TRBV20-1; j_gene: TRBJ2-3; abundance: few; d_gene: TRBD2; CDR3nt: TGCAGTGCTAGCGGTAGCGGGCGGAGCACAGATACGCAGTATTTT; CDR3aa: CSASGSGRSTDTQYF
v_gene: TRBV4-1; j_gene: TRBJ2-5; abundance: -; d_gene: -; CDR3nt: TGCGCCAGCAGCCAAGATGTAACAGCTCAAGAGACCCAGTACTTC; CDR3aa: CASSQDVTAQETQYF
v_gene: TRBV7-6; j_gene: TRBJ2-3; abundance: many; d_gene: TRBD1; CDR3nt: TGTGCCAGCAGCTTAGAGGTAGGGGGCGCGGCAGCAGATACGCAGTATTTT; CDR3aa: CASSLEVGGAAADTQYF
v_gene: TRBV4-2; j_gene: TRBJ1-5; abundance: -; d_gene: TRBD1; CDR3nt: TGTGCCAGCAGCCAAACTCGGGACAGTGGAAGTCAGCCCCAGCATTTT; CDR3aa: CASSQTRDSGSQPQHF
v_gene: TRBV6-5; j_gene: TRBJ2-4; abundance: -; d_gene: -; CDR3nt: TGTGCCAGCAGTTATACTCAGGACCCGGCCAAAAACATTCAGTACTTC; CDR3aa: CASSYTQDPAKNIQYF
v_gene: TRBV6-2/TRBV6-3; j_gene: TRBJ1-1; abundance: -; d_gene: -; CDR3nt: TGTGCCAGCAGTTACACCCAGCAACCCTTGAACACTGAAGCTTTCTTT; CDR3aa: CASSYTQQPLNTEAFF
v_gene: TRBV6-2/TRBV6-3; j_gene: TRBJ2-7; abundance: many; d_gene: TRBD1; CDR3nt: TGTGCCAGCAGTCCCGGGACAGGGAACGAGCAGTACTTC; CDR3aa: CASSPGTGNEQYF
v_gene: TRBV28; j_gene: TRBJ2-2; abundance: many; d_gene: -; CDR3nt: TGTGCCAGCAGTTCCCCCCGGACTTATCGCACCGGGGAGCTGTTTTTT; CDR3aa: CASSSPRTYRTGELFF
v_gene: TRBV4-1; j_gene: TRBJ2-5; abundance: many; d_gene: TRBD2; CDR3nt: TGCGCCAGCAGCCAGTTGGGAGGGGAGACCCAGTACTTC; CDR3aa: CASSQLGGETQYF
v_gene: TRBV6-2/TRBV6-3; j_gene: TRBJ2-5; abundance: -; d_gene: -; CDR3nt: TGTGCCAGCAGTCAAACCCCCCTACTTCAAGAGACCCAGTACTTC; CDR3aa: CASSQTPLLQETQYF
v_gene: TRBV20-1; j_gene: TRBJ2-5; abundance: many; d_gene: -; CDR3nt: TGCAGTGCTAGGGCGCAAGAGACCCAGTACTTC; CDR3aa: CSARAQETQYF